This T cell receptor beta chain appears in the sequencing data of a study of T cell repertoires in cytomegalovirus infection. Per germline, CDR1 SQVTM and CDR2 ANQGSEA. V lost 2 bases and J 2 bases, leaving 24 bases between the germline ends. CDR3 length: 18 amino acids. Concerning this clonotype itself: The antigen remains undetermined.

One entry per CDR3 protein, called by TCRdb with MiXCR from the reads. The sample carries some 71,000 distinct CDR3 sequences, around 28% recorded once. This sequence originates from a human donor in good health (CMV status not recorded). Some clones in this sample may be carry-over from other donors' samples. The rearrangement joins TRBV29-1 to TRBJ1-1; tentatively, D is TRBD1 (5 bases). Material: CD8+ T cells from cultured PBMCs, obtained from culture after CMV antigen stimulation. The CDR3 loop is CSVEPSSGSAGLNTEAFF. The DNA for the CDR3 is TGCAGCGTTGAACCCTCCTCCGGGTCGGCAGGGCTTAACACTGAAGCTTTCTTT.